This entry lists 19 T cell receptor beta chains sequenced from one sample in a study of cytomegalovirus exposure and HLA in healthy donors. The PCR was carried out with 60 Vbeta primers and 13 Jbeta primers. Sequencing was performed with immunoSEQ multiplex PCR; in TCRdb, only in-frame clones are kept and a portion is missing. The sample lists 150,000 to 180,000 clones, around 80% seen once, with 3% to 4% in the top ten. The sample comprised PBMCs. Every receptor here comes from a woman between 40 and 50 years old in good health and CMV-seronegative.

This clone came up a few times. The chain employs TRBV7-9 and TRBJ2-7; a weak D match, TRBD2 (5 bases). The CDR3 is 13 residues long. The ends were cut back, 6 bases at V and 4 bases at J, with 13 bases in the middle. Germline V gene sequence: CDR1 SEHNR, CDR2 FQNEAQ (reference sequence). CDR3 amino acids: CASRDFSAYEQYF. The CDR3 nucleotides read TGTGCCAGCAGGGACTTCTCCGCTTACGAGCAGTACTTC.

The chain uses TRBV5-6 and TRBJ2-3, with 8 positions matching TRBD1. The CDR3 spans 18 residues. The V and J ends lost 0 bases and 1 base, in that order; junction bases with no gene match: 10. Germline CDR1 SGHDT, CDR2 YYEEEE. The CDR3 spells CASSLAGIAGQGTDTQYF. The CDR3 bases are TGTGCCAGCAGCTTGGCCGGAATTGCGGGACAGGGCACAGATACGCAGTATTTT.

J is TRBJ2-7 and V is TRBV28; 7 nucleotides align to TRBD1. CDR1 is MDHEN, CDR2 SYDVKM, per germline. V lost 8 bases, J lost 2 bases, and 9 bases stayed unmatched. CDR3 size: 14 residues. The CDR3 DNA is TGTGCCAGCCTCCCGGGACAGCTAACCTACGAGCAGTACTTC. Amino acids: CASLPGQLTYEQYF. The full variable domain, completed using reference TRBV28 and TRBJ2-7, is DVKVTQSSRYLVKRTGEKVFLECVQDMDHENMFWYRQDPGLGLRLIYFSYDVKMKEKGDIPEGYSVSREKKERFSLILESASTNQTSMYLCASLPGQLTYEQYFGPGTRLTVT.

In its sample, this clone was seen a few times. Other DNA sequences in the sample encode the same CDR3. J is TRBJ2-3 and V is TRBV5-1, with 10 bases fitting TRBD2. V shed 5 bases and J 0 bases; nucleotides not matched to a gene: 9. CDR3 length: 17 amino acids. The germline V gene encodes CDR1 SGHRS and CDR2 YFSETQ. The CDR3 loop is CASSLSGRAGSTDTQYF. CDR3 bases: TGCGCCAGCAGTTTGAGCGGGAGGGCCGGTAGCACAGATACGCAGTATTTT.

The chain is built from TRBV6-5 and TRBJ1-2; 7 bases are shared with TRBD1. The CDR3 has 15 amino acids. Trimming cost V 3 bases and J 3 bases; bases outside gene matches: 7. CDR1 is MNHEY and CDR2 is SVGAGI in the germline V gene. Here the CDR3 reads CASSYSGTVDYGYTF. In nucleotides, the CDR3 is TGTGCCAGCAGTTATTCCGGGACAGTGGACTATGGCTACACCTTC.

The chain is built from TRBV19 and TRBJ1-1; 7 nucleotides match TRBD1. The V gene's germline CDR1 is LNHDA and CDR2 SQIVND (reference sequence). Trimming took 0 bases from V and 11 from J; bases not matched to a gene: 9. The CDR3 is 14 residues long. The CDR3 sequence: CASSIDQGDTTAFF. For the CDR3, the DNA is TGTGCCAGTAGTATAGATCAGGGGGACACAACGGCTTTCTTT. Based on the CDR3 plus reference TRBV19 and TRBJ1-1, the full variable domain is DGGITQSPKYLFRKEGQNVTLSCEQNLNHDAMYWYRQDPGQGLRLIYYSQIVNDFQKGDIAEGYSVSREKKESFPLTVTSAQKNPTAFYLCASSIDQGDTTAFFGQGTRLTVV.

This clone was observed a few times. The V and J genes are TRBV6-1 and TRBJ1-2, with D maybe TRBD1 (5 bases). Germline values: CDR1 MNHNS, CDR2 SASEGT. CDR3 length: 14 amino acids. Trimming pared 5 bases from V and 5 bases from J, leaving 15 bases between. CDR3 sequence: CASSTPDTLYGYTF. The CDR3 DNA follows: TGTGCCAGCAGTACCCCGGACACATTATATGGCTACACCTTC.

The CDR3 here is CASSFVRGLGDEQFF. CDR3 bases: TGTGCCAGCAGCTTTGTGAGGGGGCTTGGTGATGAGCAGTTCTTC. This chain links TRBV7-6 with TRBJ2-1; 7 bases are shared with TRBD1. Germline values: CDR1 SGHVS, CDR2 FNYEAQ. The CDR3 totals 15 residues. After removal of 3 bases from V and 8 bases from J, the junction contained 10 bases not matched to a gene.

The chain uses TRBV6-1 and TRBJ1-1; D is uncertain. The CDR3 consists of 12 residues. Trimming cost V 5 bases and J 0 bases, with 4 bases left between them. The V gene's germline CDR1 is MNHNS and CDR2 SASEGT. CDR3 DNA: TGTGCCAGCAGTTTAATGAACACTGAAGCTTTCTTT. It yields the protein CASSLMNTEAFF.

The J gene is TRBJ1-6, the V gene TRBV5-4, with no clear D. Germline CDR1 reads SGHNT; CDR2 reads YYREEE (reference sequence). The V end lost 2 bases, the J end lost 0 bases, and 6 bases lay between the germline ends. The CDR3 runs 15 residues. This CDR3 reads CASSLESSYNSPLHF. The CDR3 nucleotides are TGTGCCAGCAGCTTAGAGAGCTCCTATAATTCACCCCTCCACTTT. The full variable domain, with the rest looked up from reference TRBV5-4 and TRBJ1-6, is ETGVTQSPTHLIKTRGQQVTLRCSSQSGHNTVSWYQQALGQGPQFIFQYYREEENGRGNFPPRFSGLQFPNYSSELNVNALELDDSALYLCASSLESSYNSPLHFGNGTRLTVT.

The chain carries TRBV5-6 and TRBJ1-1, with TRBD1 as a possible D gene (5 bases). Trimming removed 2 bases from V and 2 bases from J, with 13 bases in between. The CDR3 loop spans 15 amino acids. CDR1 is SGHDT, CDR2 YYEEEE, per germline. This CDR3 reads CASSFNRKLNTEAFF. The CDR3 coding sequence is TGTGCCAGCAGCTTTAACAGGAAGTTAAACACTGAAGCTTTCTTT.

V is TRBV7-9 and J is TRBJ2-3, with 9 bases that match TRBD2. The ends lost 5 bases at V and 4 bases at J; junction bases unmatched: 10. CDR1 is SEHNR and CDR2 is FQNEAQ in the germline V gene (reference sequence). The CDR3 totals 16 residues. In nucleotides, the CDR3 is TGTGCCAGCAGCCCCTCGGGAGCGGGGGGCCCAGATACGCAGTATTTT. As protein: CASSPSGAGGPDTQYF.

The rearrangement joins TRBV9 to TRBJ1-1; D unresolved. Germline-derived CDR1 and CDR2 are SGDLS and YYNGEE. The CDR3 loop spans 12 amino acids. Trimming stripped 0 bases from V and 9 bases from J, with 9 bases between. CDR3 region: CASSVERSQAFF. CDR3 DNA: TGTGCCAGCAGCGTAGAACGGAGTCAAGCTTTCTTT.

The sample holds a few counts of this clone. V usage is TRBV7-9 and J usage is TRBJ1-1; no clear D gene. Germline CDR1 reads SEHNR; CDR2 reads FQNEAQ (reference sequence). The CDR3 has 13 amino acids. Trimming took 4 bases from V and 4 from J, leaving 10 bases between them. CDR3 protein: CASSSLRITEAFF. For the CDR3, the DNA is TGTGCCAGCAGCTCCCTCAGGATCACTGAAGCTTTCTTT.

V usage is TRBV10-3 and J usage is TRBJ1-2; TRBD1 agrees at 7 bases. V was pared by 4 bases and J by 0 bases, with 8 bases of the junction left unmatched. CDR3 length: 16 residues. CDR1 is ENHRY, CDR2 SYGVKD, per germline. CDR3 sequence: CAISAGGDSPNYGYTF. As DNA, the CDR3 is TGTGCCATCAGTGCGGGCGGGGACAGCCCTAACTATGGCTACACCTTC.

The rearrangement uses TRBV6-5 and TRBJ2-3; 7 nucleotides align to TRBD2. The CDR3 has 15 amino acids. Germline values: CDR1 MNHEY, CDR2 SVGAGI. V gave up 4 bases and J gave up 0 bases; unmatched junction bases: 4. In nucleotides, the CDR3 is TGTGCCAGCAGTTCCTATAGCGGGAGCACAGATACGCAGTATTTT. It yields the protein CASSSYSGSTDTQYF.

This chain links TRBV5-4 with TRBJ2-5, with a possible D match to TRBD2 (6 bases). Germline V gives CDR1 SGHNT, CDR2 YYREEE (reference sequence). V dropped 2 bases and J dropped 4 bases, with 15 bases sitting between them. The length of the CDR3 is 15 residues. The CDR3 bases are TGTGCCAGCAGCTTTCCCGGGCGGGGTGCAGAGACCCAGTACTTC. Translated: CASSFPGRGAETQYF.

CDR3 residues: CASRYFHTDTQYF. CDR3 DNA sequence: TGTGCCAGTCGCTACTTTCACACAGATACGCAGTATTTT. V is TRBV7-2 and J is TRBJ2-3; D remains ambiguous. CDR3 length: 13 amino acids. Trimming cost V 9 bases and J 2 bases, with 12 bases left between them. Germline-derived CDR1 and CDR2 are SGHTA and FQGNSA. Variable domain in full (rest from reference TRBV7-2 and TRBJ2-3): GAGVSQSPSNKVTEKGKDVELRCDPISGHTALYWYRQSLGQGLEFLIYFQGNSAPDKSGLPSDRFSAERTGGSVSTLTIQRTQQEDSAVYLCASRYFHTDTQYFGPGTRLTVL.

The rearrangement links TRBV6-4 to TRBJ1-6; D is uncertain. The length of the CDR3 is 13 residues. V was pared by 8 bases and J by 5 bases, with 10 bases between. From germline, CDR1 is MRHNA and CDR2 SNTAGT. CDR3 amino acids: CASSSGDNSPLHF. The CDR3 nucleotides read TGTGCCAGCTCCTCCGGGGATAATTCACCCCTCCACTTT.